This T cell receptor beta chain was sequenced during a study of vaccination effects on CD4 cells after COVID-19 (dated 2022 in TCRdb). With respect to the entire study: Across the study, the median time from the second dose to post-vaccine sampling was 72 days (range 14 to 241). In both COVID-19 convalescent patients and infection-naive vaccine recipients, the study compared SARS-CoV-2 spike-specific CD4+ TCR repertoires from before mRNA vaccination with those from after it. A total of 10 COVID-19 convalescent patients and a few SARS-CoV-2-naive healthy vaccine recipients were included in the full study. In the study, cultures from other donors were sequenced using the Oncomine TCR Beta short-read assay on an Illumina iSeq 100. Overall study results and their limits: Only a small number of convalescent patients were included, and no early post-infection timepoints were available, which limited the study. In healthy vaccine recipients, vaccine-induced clones were almost all SARS-CoV-2 mono-reactive, with only 1 of 255 being cross-reactive with common cold coronaviruses. Clones induced by infection and clones induced by vaccination both contracted markedly at late timepoints after vaccination, which fits with T cell responses waning over time.

The ViraFEST assay stimulated PBMC with viral peptide pools and then used TCR sequencing to identify antigen-specific CD4+ T cell clonotypes by expansion. After around 11 days of culture, CD4+ T cells were isolated with the EasySep CD4+ T cell isolation kit. Each participant received two doses of an mRNA SARS-CoV-2 vaccine, either BNT162b2 or mRNA-1273. Healthy vaccine recipients had no prior SARS-CoV-2 infection, confirmed by negative nucleocapsid antibodies before and after vaccination. Each well held 1.5 million to 2 million PBMC cultured in IMDM containing 5% human AB serum, 9 to 10 IU/ml IL-2 and gentamicin, along with roughly 10 ug/ml peptides. Half of the culture medium was replaced with fresh IL-2-containing medium on days 3 and 7. Unless otherwise noted, each peptide stimulation condition was cultured in triplicate wells. PBMC were separated from whole blood using Ficoll-Paque Plus gradient centrifugation and were then either cryopreserved at -140C or used fresh. The spike proteins of SARS-CoV-2 and of the common cold coronaviruses HCoV-NL63, HCoV-OC43 and HCoV-229E were spanned by overlapping peptide pools. Genomic DNA was extracted from cultured CD4+ T cells with the QIAamp micro DNA kit.

This clone turned up a few times. Its antigen remains unidentified. Base qualities are missing; no much larger clone stands one base away. This CDR3 is also generated by other DNA sequences in the sample. The germline V gene (reference sequence) provides CDR1 SEHNR and CDR2 FQNEAQ. V and J are truncated by 6 bases and 8 bases respectively, leaving an intervening sequence of 10 bases. Inclusive of the bounding cysteine and phenylalanine, the CDR3 is 11 residues long. The sequence is cut down to CDR3 DNA, 33 bases in frame from base 1. Libraries came from the immunoSEQ multiplex PCR assay. TCR beta CDR3 sequencing was performed on DNA from the cultured, isolated CD4+ T cells. Under the source paper's analysis protocol: Non-productive TCR sequences were removed, reads were trimmed to the CDR3 region, and CDR3s of at least 7 amino acids were retained. Antigen-specific clonotypes were identified with the MANAFEST web app by comparing expansion in peptide wells against reference cultures. For clones to be considered positive, expansion at FDR<0.05 versus reference and all other wells, an odds ratio above 5, and a frequency above 0.1% in two replicate wells were required. Clonotypes significantly expanded in SARS-CoV-2 spike wells and in at least one common cold coronavirus spike condition were defined as cross-reactive. Levenshtein distance calculated with the stringdist R package was used to assess CDR3 similarity, and unrooted trees were constructed with ape in R 3.6.1. TCRdb stores this immuneACCESS table with in-frame sequences only. Part of the clones is absent; in the studies checked, under half of the shortfall reflects unresolved V genes, and no reason is known for the rest. That table gives V, J and clone size, and the DNA gave D and trimming. The sample table records tens of thousands of clones; about two thirds of these occur just once. Roughly 8.4% of the sample is held by the ten biggest clonotypes.

The TCR was taken from a human donor who received a COVID-19 vaccine. Material: CD4+ T cells from PBMCs cultured with SARS-CoV-2 spike peptides, obtained after COVID-19 vaccination. According to the study, the label for this sample's cell subset or site signals: SARS-CoV-2 spike overlapping peptide pool stimulation. The rearrangement joined TRBV7-9 to TRBJ1-1; no confident D gene assignment can be made. CDR3 protein: CASSLTLEAFF. The DNA sequence is as follows: TGTGCCAGCAGTTTGACACTAGAAGCTTTCTTT.